This TCR beta chain stems from a study of T cell responses to AZD1222 COVID-19 vaccine (dated by TCRdb to the early 2020s). About the investigation overall: AZD1222 recipients given second doses at about 4 weeks or at about 12 weeks were pooled, since spike-specific TCR depth and breadth were not found to differ between the two schedules. TCR sequencing was performed for roughly 240 trial participants, of whom about 200 were given two doses of AZD1222 and approximately 26 were given two doses of MenACWY control vaccine. Trial participants were enrolled into age subgroups of 18-55, 56-69 and 70-plus years, which contained about 150, 28 and 57 TCR-sequenced participants, respectively.

The label giving this sample's time point can be read as: baseline before first vaccination. Samples from vaccinated people were obtained from the UK trials COV001 and COV002, which included a single-blind randomized controlled phase 2/3 trial of AZD1222 (ChAdOx1 nCoV-19) in healthy adults. Trial participant PBMC samples were collected at day 0 and day 28 after the second dose for TCRbeta chain sequencing. Findings and caveats that apply to the study as a whole: After two AZD1222 doses, both the breadth and the depth of spike-specific TCRs were significantly higher than at day 0 and than in MenACWY recipients. The whole spike protein was spanned by vaccine-associated CD4 TCRs, and dominant responses were seen in regions 160-218 and 743-854. Nearly half of unique spike-specific TCRs reportedly recognized epitopes outside regions mutated in the B.1.351 and B.1.1.7 variants. Because no day 14 peak-response samples were available, repertoires were characterized only after the peak T cell response. In the small 56-69-year group, the increase in depth fell short of significance, most likely because of low power. Most participants were white British and females outnumbered males, and the authors suggested that clonal diversity may have been underestimated. Only a handful of AZD1222 recipients were SARS-CoV-2 seropositive at baseline, limiting conclusions about previously exposed vaccinees.

Concerning this clone: Its antigen is unknown. Nothing much larger sits one base from this clone, and base qualities are not available. The sample carries other DNA sequences with the same CDR3.

The CDR3 regions of human TCRbeta chains were analyzed by immunosequencing. On the authors' methods: Repertoire TCRs were checked for matches against a reference library of SARS-CoV-2-specific TCRs that had been generated using the MIRA antigen-specificity platform. Breadth meant the fraction of unique TCRs that were SARS-CoV-2-associated, whereas depth meant the fraction of total T cells that were SARS-CoV-2-associated. Using the MIRA data, each spike-specific TCR was mapped to the spike region that the TCR reacts to and placed in a CD4 or CD8 class. Log10-transformed breadth and depth values were compared by one-way ANOVA with Sidak's multiple comparisons tests. Drawn from immuneACCESS, this table holds only the in-frame rearrangements with V and J called that TCRdb kept. Clones are partly lost; checked studies trace under half to an unresolved V gene and leave the rest unexplained. V, J and clone size reflect that table, while D and trimming were determined from the DNA. Recorded for this sample are 120,000 to 150,000 clones; 70% to 90% of them occurred a single time. The ten largest clones capture more than 5.5% of the sample.

Trimming accounts for 5 bases at V and 2 bases at J, while the number of junction bases matched to no gene is 4. The CDR3 covers 14 residues, taking in both the cysteine and the phenylalanine. Only the CDR3 DNA stays, 42 bases, in frame from base 1. Sequences SGHTA (CDR1) and FQGTGA (CDR2) are obtained from the germline V gene. This sequence uses TRBV7-3 and TRBJ1-2; TRBD1 aligns with 8 central bases. The material was peripheral blood, obtained on day 0 of AZD1222 vaccination. This sequence originates from an adult in good health. The CDR3 reads CASSRGQGNYGYTF. The nucleotide sequence reads as follows: TGTGCCAGCAGCAGAGGACAGGGAAACTATGGCTACACCTTC.